The clone carrying this TCR beta chain was detected ten times or more. The data belong to a study of naive and memory T cell subsets. Alpha and beta libraries were amplified separately from the second PCR onward. Overnight CMV lysate stimulation of fresh PBMCs defined donor CMV status by CD4+ IFNgamma. Germline V gene sequence: CDR1 KGHSH, CDR2 LQKENI. The CDR3 loop spans 20 amino acids. With V trimmed by 4 bases and J by 1 base, 19 bases remained unmatched. The beta constant-region primer was an equimolar mix of two oligonucleotides covering TRBC1 and TRBC2. The ligated cDNA underwent four PCR rounds using SP2 and nested alpha and beta constant-region primers. TCRdb reprocessed the UMI-ligation and nested PCR reads via MiXCR and lists one record per CDR3 protein. The top ten clones hold 1.6% of a sample with 70,000 to 95,000 distinct CDR3 sequences, 7% to 8% of them seen once.

The sample comprised central memory CD4+ T cells from blood. This chain joins TRBV18 and TRBJ1-3; 7 nucleotides match TRBD1. This TCR was recovered from a human donor in good health. The CDR3 protein is CASSRNRPTGSALSGNTIYF. As DNA, the CDR3 is TGTGCCAGCTCACGGAATCGTCCGACAGGGAGTGCCCTTTCTGGAAACACCATATATTTT.